This TCR beta chain was sequenced for a study of cytomegalovirus exposure and HLA in healthy donors. Both 60 Vbeta primers and 13 Jbeta primers went into the PCR. Generated by immunoSEQ multiplex PCR, the TCRdb table keeps only in-frame clones and is missing some. Among about 140,000 clones listed, approximately 82% were seen once. Overall study results and limits: For most subjects, TCR beta sequences were reported to predict HLA-A and HLA-B alleles with accuracy. Earlier findings revealed that most TCR beta V segments proved productive either about 87% or about 30% of the time.

Donors counted as nominally healthy when sampled, yet unrecorded immune exposures were likely. Notes on this clone: As yet, its antigen is unknown.

Sequencing was done on a sample of PBMCs. This TCR came from a woman aged 40 to 50 in good health and CMV-seronegative.

The CDR3 nucleotides are TGTGCCAGCAGCGAAACGGGGGGACCCTACAATGAGCAGTTCTTC. Translated: CASSETGGPYNEQFF. V usage is TRBV6-4 and J usage is TRBJ2-1, with 7 bases that match TRBD2. Germline-derived CDR1 and CDR2 are MRHNA and SNTAGT. Germline trimming cut 6 bases from V and 2 bases from J; bases unmatched to any gene: 7. The CDR3 is 15 amino acids.